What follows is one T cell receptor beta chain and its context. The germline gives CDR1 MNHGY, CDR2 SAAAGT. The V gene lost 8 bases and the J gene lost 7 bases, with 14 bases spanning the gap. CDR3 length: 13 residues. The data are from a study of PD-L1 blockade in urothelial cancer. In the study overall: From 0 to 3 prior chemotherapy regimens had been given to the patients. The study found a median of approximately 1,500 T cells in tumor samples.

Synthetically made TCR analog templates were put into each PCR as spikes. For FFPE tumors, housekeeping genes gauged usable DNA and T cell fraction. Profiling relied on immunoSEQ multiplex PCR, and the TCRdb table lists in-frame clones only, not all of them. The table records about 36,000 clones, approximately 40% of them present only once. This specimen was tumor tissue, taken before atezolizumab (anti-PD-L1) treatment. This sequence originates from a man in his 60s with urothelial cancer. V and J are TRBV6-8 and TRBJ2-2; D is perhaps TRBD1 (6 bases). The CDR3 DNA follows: TGTGCCAGCTCTAATAGGGGGATCGGGGAGCTGTTTTTT. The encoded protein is CASSNRGIGELFF.